This T cell receptor beta chain appears in the sequencing data of a study of human T cells and chemical hapten exposure. Study results and caveats: Unchanged with DPC sensitization were TCRs above 1 in 1000 frequency.

Time point of the sample: healthy volunteer bleed at 6 weeks. The authors' total RNA extraction used unfractionated whole blood. As for this clonotype: The antigen is undetermined.

CDR3 length: 15 amino acids. Germline assignment: CDR1 SNHLY and CDR2 FYNNEI. V lost 5 bases to trimming and J lost 0 bases, with 11 bases between them. For the library, individual cDNA molecules each received unique molecular identifiers. Per the original methods: TCRs per sample had a median of approximately 96,000 and ranged from roughly 20,000 to 700,000. A single record per CDR3 protein comes from TCRdb applying MiXCR to the RACE reads. The V and J calls were determined by TCRdb, not by the authors. This sample yields about 79,000 distinct CDR3 sequences, of which over 8.5% are seen a single time; 1.5% to 1.7% belongs to the top ten.

Sequenced input: whole blood. The TCR originated in a male donor in good health. Some clones in this sample may be carry-over from other donors' samples. V gene TRBV2 combines with J gene TRBJ2-4, with a weak D call TRBD1 (6 bases). This CDR3 is CASSPDSLAKNIQYF. The CDR3 nucleotides read TGTGCCAGCAGTCCGGACAGTCTAGCCAAAAACATTCAGTACTTC. The variable domain in full, with the rest retrieved from reference TRBV2 and TRBJ2-4, is EPEVTQTPSHQVTQMGQEVILRCVPISNHLYFYWYRQILGQKVEFLVSFYNNEISEKSEIFDDQFSVERPDGSNFTLKIRSTKLEDSAMYFCASSPDSLAKNIQYFGAGTRLSVL.